A selection of T cell receptor beta chains follows, all from one sample in a study of blood T cells in healthy people across ages. MiXCR was run by TCRdb on the 5' RACE reads, yielding one entry per CDR3 protein. The table lists 1.5 million or so distinct CDR3 sequences, 42% of them singletons, with over 3.5% in the top ten. The specimen sequenced was blood. These receptors were taken from a woman aged 18-29 years in good health. Each CDR3 is given with its conserved first and last residue. The order of the fields is V gene, J gene, clone size, D gene, CDR3 DNA, CDR3 protein. D genes are given only for firm matches. Some rows mark clone size as missing; the rest say once, few, many or name a class of expanded clone.

>TRBV6-2/TRBV6-3|TRBJ1-5|.|.
TGTGCCAGCATAGGACAGCCCCAGCATTTT
CASIGQPQHF
>TRBV7-2|TRBJ1-5|few|.
TGTGCCAGCAGCTTCGGACAGCCGTCCAATCAGCCCCAGCATTTT
CASSFGQPSNQPQHF
>TRBV2|TRBJ1-5|.|TRBD1
TGTGCCAGCCACGACAGGGCGAGCAATCAGCCCCAGCATTTT
CASHDRASNQPQHF
>TRBV28|TRBJ2-5|.|TRBD2
TGTGCCAGCAGTTCTTCTAGCGGGAGGGGGTACAATGAGCAGTACTTC
CASSSSSGRGYNEQYF
>TRBV29-1|TRBJ2-4|.|.
TGCAGCGCAGGGACCGAGGGACTTATTGAGTACTTC
CSAGTEGLIEYF
>TRBV6-2/TRBV6-3|TRBJ2-7|few|.
TGTGCCAGCAGTTACAGGTATCGGTCCTCCTACGAGCAGTACTTC
CASSYRYRSSYEQYF
>TRBV4-1|TRBJ2-5|.|.
TGCGCCAGCAGCCAAGTTGGGCGCATGGAGACCCAGTACTTC
CASSQVGRMETQYF
>TRBV7-2|TRBJ2-7|many|.
TGTGCCAGCAGCCTGGACCATAAAGAGCAGTACTTC
CASSLDHKEQYF
>TRBV7-2|TRBJ2-7|few|.
TGTGCCAGCAGCCTCCGTTGGGGCGTTAGCTCCTACAATGAGCAGTACTTC
CASSLRWGVSSYNEQYF
>TRBV12-3/TRBV12-4|TRBJ2-5|.|.
TGTGCCAGCAGTCCTAGCCCGAGAAAAGAGACCCAGTACTTC
CASSPSPRKETQYF
>TRBV30|TRBJ1-3|few|.
TGTGCCTGGAGTAGTTCTGGAAACACCATATATTTT
CAWSSSGNTIYF
>TRBV19|TRBJ2-7|.|.
TGTGCCAGTAGTATTGGTGGGGGCCCGAACTACGAGCAGTACTTC
CASSIGGGPNYEQYF
>TRBV12-3/TRBV12-4|TRBJ1-5|.|TRBD1
TGTGCCAGCAGTTCCCAGACAGGGGAGTATCAGCCCCAGCATTTT
CASSSQTGEYQPQHF
>TRBV5-1|TRBJ1-6|few|.
TGCGCCAGCAGCGGCGAAGGGGAGGCAATTGATTCACCCCTCCACTTT
CASSGEGEAIDSPLHF
>TRBV12-3/TRBV12-4|TRBJ1-1|few|TRBD1
TGTGCCAGCAGTTACCGACAGGGGGTCGGTTCCGCTTTCTTT
CASSYRQGVGSAFF
>TRBV7-9|TRBJ2-2|.|TRBD1
TGTGCCAGCAGCTCCAGGTCGGCGACAGGGGGCGACGGAAACACCGGGGAGCTGTTTTTT
CASSSRSATGGDGNTGELFF
>TRBV27|TRBJ2-7|.|.
TGTGCCAGCAGTTTCACCGGGGTGGGCTACGAGCAGTACTTC
CASSFTGVGYEQYF
>TRBV5-5|TRBJ2-1|.|.
TGTGCCAGCAGCTGGGGGGCGGGCTATGAGCAGTTCTTC
CASSWGAGYEQFF
>TRBV12-3/TRBV12-4|TRBJ1-2|.|.
TGTGCCAGCAGGCATGACAGGAGCTATGGCTACACCTTC
CASRHDRSYGYTF
>TRBV7-3|TRBJ2-3|.|.
TGTGCCAGCAGCACCGGTGGGGCGGAGGATACGCAGTATTTT
CASSTGGAEDTQYF
>TRBV29-1|TRBJ1-1|.|.
TGCAGCGTTGAAGGCAGGTCAAAGAACACTGAAGCTTTCTTT
CSVEGRSKNTEAFF
>TRBV7-2|TRBJ2-5|.|.
TGTGCCAGCAGCATAGTGGGGGGGACAGAACAAGAGACCCAGTACTTC
CASSIVGGTEQETQYF
>TRBV4-3|TRBJ2-7|.|TRBD2
TGCGCCAGCAGCCAGGGCGTAAGACGGGGGGGAACCTCCTACGAGCAGTACTTC
CASSQGVRRGGTSYEQYF
>TRBV7-2|TRBJ2-6|.|.
TGTGCCAGCAGCTATAGGGGACCGACGAGCTCTGGGGCCAACGTCCTGACTTTC
CASSYRGPTSSGANVLTF
>TRBV6-2/TRBV6-3|TRBJ1-2|.|.
TGTGCCAGCAGTTATAGGGAAAACTTCTATGGCTACACCTTC
CASSYRENFYGYTF
>TRBV4-1|TRBJ1-6|few|.
TGCGCCAGCGGCGAGGTCCTTAATTCACCCCTCCACTTT
CASGEVLNSPLHF
>TRBV3-1|TRBJ2-7|.|TRBD2
TGTGCCAGCAGCCCCGGACTAGCGGGAGTGTTACACGAGCAGTACTTC
CASSPGLAGVLHEQYF
>TRBV5-5|TRBJ1-3|.|.
TGTGCCAGCAGCTCCCTGATGGGAAACACCATATATTTT
CASSSLMGNTIYF
>TRBV27|TRBJ1-6|few|TRBD1
TGTGCCAGCAGTTGGACAGGGTCGGGTTCACCCCTCCACTTT
CASSWTGSGSPLHF
>TRBV9|TRBJ2-7|.|.
TGTGCCAGCAGCGTAGAGGGGCCTTTAGGTGACGAGCAGTACTTC
CASSVEGPLGDEQYF
>TRBV4-3|TRBJ2-5|.|TRBD1
TGCGCCAGCAGCGCGGGACAGGGGCTGGGAGAGACCCAGTACTTC
CASSAGQGLGETQYF
>TRBV15|TRBJ1-2|.|.
TGTGCCACCAGCTCCTTCGTGGGGGATAGGCGCTATGGCTACACCTTC
CATSSFVGDRRYGYTF
>TRBV11-2|TRBJ2-3|few|.
TGTGCCAGCAGCCCAAGACAGTCGGCAGATACGCAGTATTTT
CASSPRQSADTQYF
>TRBV7-9|TRBJ2-1|.|TRBD2
TGTGCCAGCAGCTCGCTCTCGGGACTATCCTACAATGAGCAGTTCTTC
CASSSLSGLSYNEQFF
>TRBV5-1|TRBJ2-1|few|.
TGCGCCAGCAGCCACGACATCGCCTCCTACAATGGGCAGTTCTTC
CASSHDIASYNGQFF
>TRBV2|TRBJ2-1|.|.
TGTGCCAGCAGTGGCGACTGGGCCTACAATGAGCAGTTCTTC
CASSGDWAYNEQFF
>TRBV4-3|TRBJ1-1|.|.
TGCGCCAGCAGCCAAGATATCGAGTCCACTGAAGCTTTCTTT
CASSQDIESTEAFF
>TRBV7-2|TRBJ1-1|few|.
TGTGCCAGCAGTTCCCCCCCGGGGATTGAAGCTTTCTTT
CASSSPPGIEAFF
>TRBV6-5|TRBJ2-7|.|.
TGTGCCAGCAAATGGGACTGGTCCTCCTACGAGCAGTACTTC
CASKWDWSSYEQYF
>TRBV13|TRBJ2-3|few|TRBD1
TGTGCCAGCAGCTTACTCAGGACAGGGGGCATAAATACGCAGTATTTT
CASSLLRTGGINTQYF
>TRBV29-1|TRBJ1-2|.|TRBD1
TGCAGCGTTACTGCGGACAGGGGGCGAAACTATGGCTACACCTTC
CSVTADRGRNYGYTF
>TRBV27|TRBJ1-2|.|TRBD1
TGTGCCAGCAGAACCAAGGGACAGGGTGGTGGCTACACCTTC
CASRTKGQGGGYTF
>TRBV7-2|TRBJ2-3|.|TRBD1
TGTGCCAGCAGCCTAGGACAGGGCCTCACAGATACGCAGTATTTT
CASSLGQGLTDTQYF
>TRBV6-5|TRBJ2-1|.|TRBD2
TGTGCCAGCACTTTACTAGCGGGGGGCCGGGGGTATGAGCAGTTCTTC
CASTLLAGGRGYEQFF
>TRBV7-2|TRBJ1-5|.|TRBD1
TGTGCCAGCAGCTTACTCGGACAGGGGGCTAGTCAGCCCCAGCATTTT
CASSLLGQGASQPQHF
>TRBV9|TRBJ1-2|.|TRBD1
TGTGCCAGCAGCGAGGGACAGATCAACTATGGCTACACCTTC
CASSEGQINYGYTF
>TRBV9|TRBJ1-6|.|.
TGTGCCAGCAGCGTCAGCGGGCTCAATTCACCCCCCCACTTT
CASSVSGLNSPPHF